One sample yielded the 28 T cell receptor beta chains listed below, sequenced in a study of shared clonotypes between healthy human individuals. The naive CD8 fraction comprised CD45RO-negative cells positively selected for CCR7 and excluded terminally differentiated effector memory CD45RA+ cells. Data came from immunoSEQ multiplex PCR; TCRdb stores just in-frame clones and leaves some out. The data hold about 2 million clones, with about 95% observed a single time. Sequencing used naive CD8+ T cells sorted from blood. The source of these receptors is a man aged 18 to 29 in good health.

V usage is TRBV28 and J usage is TRBJ2-3, with a tentative D call TRBD1 (5 bases). Germline lookup yields CDR1 MDHEN and CDR2 SYDVKM. The CDR3 runs 14 residues. Trimming removed 7 bases from V and 2 bases from J, with 13 bases in between. The CDR3 bases are TGTGCCAGCAATCGCGACAGAGTCACAGATACGCAGTATTTT. This translates into CASNRDRVTDTQYF.

The chain couples TRBV6-5 to TRBJ2-7; 7 bases map to TRBD1. This CDR3 spans 14 amino acids. Per germline, CDR1 MNHEY and CDR2 SVGAGI. Trimming at V came to 2 bases and at J to 2 bases, leaving 3 bases not matched to a gene. The CDR3 DNA is TGTGCCAGCAGTTACGGACAGGATCCCTACGAGCAGTACTTC. Protein: CASSYGQDPYEQYF.

V is TRBV4-3 and J is TRBJ2-7; no clear D gene. This CDR3 comprises 16 residues. Germline-derived CDR1 and CDR2 are LGHNA and YSLEER. V shed 0 bases and J shed 5 bases, with 17 bases lying between them. CDR3: CASSQDSGVFIHEQYF. Written as DNA, the CDR3 is TGCGCCAGCAGCCAAGATAGTGGCGTTTTTATCCACGAGCAGTACTTC.

V is TRBV29-1 and J is TRBJ2-5; 13 nucleotides line up with TRBD2. The germline V gene encodes CDR1 SQVTM and CDR2 ANQGSEA. The CDR3 has 15 residues. The junction had 8 bases not matched to a gene; V was cut back by 5 bases and J by 5 bases. CDR3 residues: CSVIGTSGDYETQYF. CDR3 nucleotide sequence: TGCAGCGTTATTGGGACTAGCGGGGACTATGAGACCCAGTACTTC.

The genes are TRBV6-6 and TRBJ2-7; tentatively, D is TRBD1 or TRBD2 (7 bases each). Germline-derived CDR1 and CDR2 are MNHNY and SVGAGI (reference sequence). V dropped 7 bases and J dropped 0 bases, with 16 bases sitting between them. The CDR3 extends over 15 amino acids. CDR3 bases: TGTGCCAGCACTCCAGGGGGGGACAGCTCCTACGAGCAGTACTTC. Its translation: CASTPGGDSSYEQYF.

The genes are TRBV27 and TRBJ2-5; the D gene is possibly TRBD1 (6 bases). CDR1 MNHEY and CDR2 SMNVEV come from the germline V gene (reference sequence). Trimming stripped 6 bases from V and 5 bases from J, with 10 bases between. The length of the CDR3 is 12 residues. The CDR3 is CASRGRGETQYF. CDR3 coding DNA: TGTGCCAGCAGGGGAAGGGGGGAGACCCAGTACTTC.

The J gene is TRBJ1-2, the V gene TRBV15, with D uncertain. This CDR3 comprises 15 residues. CDR1 LNHNV and CDR2 YYDKDF come from the germline V gene (reference sequence). Trimming left V 0 bases short and J 5 bases short, with 13 bases between. The CDR3 DNA reads as TGTGCCACCAGCAGAGATTGGGGTGGGGAGTATGGCTACACCTTC. The encoded protein is CATSRDWGGEYGYTF. The variable domain in full, with the rest retrieved from reference TRBV15 and TRBJ1-2, is DAMVIQNPRYQVTQFGKPVTLSCSQTLNHNVMYWYQQKSSQAPKLLFHYYDKDFNNEADTPDNFQSRRPNTSFCFLDIRSPGLGDTAMYLCATSRDWGGEYGYTFGSGTRLTVV.

The CDR3 here is CASSLEGYVTDTQYF. The CDR3, as DNA: TGTGCCAGCAGCTTAGAGGGGTACGTGACAGATACGCAGTATTTT. This chain links TRBV7-6 with TRBJ2-3, with D possibly TRBD1 on 5 matching bases. Germline V gene sequence: CDR1 SGHVS, CDR2 FNYEAQ. The CDR3 runs 15 residues. V lost 1 base, J lost 3 bases, and 11 bases lay in between.

This rearrangement joins TRBV28 to TRBJ1-2; the match to TRBD1 covers 7 bases. CDR3 size: 15 residues. With 3 bases clipped from V and 3 bases from J, the junction kept 7 bases outside the gene matches. Germline V gene data show CDR1 as MDHEN and CDR2 as SYDVKM. In DNA, the CDR3 is TGTGCCAGCAGTTTTTTGGGGACAGCCCACTATGGCTACACCTTC. Translated: CASSFLGTAHYGYTF.

This chain connects TRBV10-2 to TRBJ2-5; possible D gene TRBD2, 6 bases. The V gene's germline CDR1 is WSHSY and CDR2 SAAADI. The CDR3 runs to 19 residues. The V end was cut by 2 bases, the J end by 1 base, with 23 bases between. The CDR3 DNA follows: TGCGCCAGCAGTGAGGGGGGGTTTCTAGTCTGGGGAGCCCAAGAGACCCAGTACTTC. It specifies CASSEGGFLVWGAQETQYF.

The rearrangement joins TRBV4-3 to TRBJ1-6; the match to TRBD1 covers 8 bases. Looked up from germline, CDR1 is LGHNA and CDR2 is YSLEER. The CDR3 is 16 amino acids. The V gene end was trimmed by 0 bases and the J gene end by 6 bases; junction bases not matched to a gene: 4. CDR3 nucleotide sequence: TGCGCCAGCAGCCAAGAGGACAGGGCACTTAATTCACCCCTCCACTTT. This translates into CASSQEDRALNSPLHF.

This clone came up once. V gene TRBV18 combines with J gene TRBJ2-5; no clear D gene. The CDR3 runs 12 residues. Trimming left V 3 bases short and J 0 bases short, with 2 bases between. Germline V gene data show CDR1 as KGHSH and CDR2 as LQKENI. This chain's CDR3 is CASSPYQETQYF. The CDR3, as DNA: TGTGCCAGCTCACCGTACCAAGAGACCCAGTACTTC. Full variable domain (missing parts from reference TRBV18 and TRBJ2-5): NAGVMQNPRHLVRRRGQEARLRCSPMKGHSHVYWYRQLPEEGLKFMVYLQKENIIDESGMPKERFSAEFPKEGPSILRIQQVVRGDSAAYFCASSPYQETQYFGPGTRLLVL.

The chain uses TRBV6-6 and TRBJ2-7; D unclear. V shed 8 bases and J shed 0 bases, with 11 bases lying between them. CDR1 and CDR2 from the germline V gene are MNHNY and SVGAGI (reference sequence). This CDR3 comprises 13 residues. CDR3 sequence (DNA): TGTGCCAGCTGTGCCGCCAGCTCCTACGAGCAGTACTTC. The encoded protein is CASCAASSYEQYF.

The chain carries TRBV14 and TRBJ2-1; either TRBD1 or TRBD2 may fit D (6 bases each). Trimming pared 1 base from V and 4 bases from J, leaving 11 bases between. The CDR3 spans 15 residues. Per the germline V gene, CDR1 is SGHDN and CDR2 is FVKESK. The CDR3 coding sequence is TGTGCCAGCAGCCAAGGCCTAGGGGGGTACAATGAGCAGTTCTTC. Residues: CASSQGLGGYNEQFF.

The rearrangement joins TRBV7-9 to TRBJ2-6; 12 positions agree with TRBD1. The CDR3 loop spans 19 amino acids. Trimming cost V 4 bases and J 7 bases; bases outside gene matches: 14. Germline values: CDR1 SEHNR, CDR2 FQNEAQ (reference sequence). The CDR3 DNA sequence: TGTGCCAGCAGCTCCCGATTGGGACAGGGGGCTGTGGGCGCCAACGTCCTGACTTTC. Its translation is CASSSRLGQGAVGANVLTF.

The chain combines TRBV5-4 with TRBJ2-2; TRBD2 is a possible D gene (6 bases). There are 16 residues in the CDR3. V was clipped by 1 base and J by 1 base, with 11 bases between them. From germline, CDR1 is SGHNT and CDR2 YYREEE (reference sequence). The CDR3 DNA follows: TGTGCCAGCAGCTTGACAGCGGGTGAGAACACCGGGGAGCTGTTTTTT. Translated, it gives CASSLTAGENTGELFF.

This rearrangement joins TRBV9 to TRBJ1-1; D remains unclear. The CDR3 has 11 residues. The V gene's germline CDR1 is SGDLS and CDR2 YYNGEE. Trimming took 7 bases from V and 3 from J, leaving 7 bases between them. The CDR3 sequence: CASGGYTEAFF. DNA of the CDR3: TGTGCCAGCGGAGGGTACACTGAAGCTTTCTTT.

The chain is built from TRBV14 and TRBJ2-7; D ambiguous. Trimming stripped 1 base from V and 2 bases from J, with 6 bases between. The germline V gene encodes CDR1 SGHDN and CDR2 FVKESK. The CDR3 contains 13 residues. CDR3 nucleotides: TGTGCCAGCAGCCAAGCGCAGACCTACGAGCAGTACTTC. Amino acids: CASSQAQTYEQYF.

The genes are TRBV4-1 and TRBJ1-1; D unclear. Germline V gene data show CDR1 as MGHRA and CDR2 as YSYEKL. The CDR3 contains 15 residues. Trimming pared 1 base from V and 0 bases from J, leaving 9 bases between. The CDR3 reads CASSQAVGMNTEAFF. The DNA of the CDR3 is TGCGCCAGCAGCCAAGCGGTCGGTATGAACACTGAAGCTTTCTTT.

This chain links TRBV9 with TRBJ1-1; D call uncertain. V gave up 4 bases and J gave up 1 base, with 8 bases separating them. CDR1 and CDR2 (germline): SGDLS, YYNGEE. This CDR3 region has 13 residues. The CDR3 sequence is CASSPGENTEAFF. CDR3 nucleotide sequence: TGTGCCAGCAGCCCCGGAGAGAACACTGAAGCTTTCTTT.

The genes are TRBV5-1 and TRBJ1-6; weak D call: TRBD1 (6 bases). Trimming cost V 0 bases and J 7 bases, with 11 bases left between them. This CDR3 spans 15 amino acids. Germline V gene sequence: CDR1 SGHRS, CDR2 YFSETQ. The CDR3 region is CASSLGAGENSPLHF. CDR3 nucleotides: TGCGCCAGCAGCTTGGGGGCAGGGGAGAATTCACCCCTCCACTTT.

The chain employs TRBV6-1 and TRBJ2-1, with D maybe TRBD2 (6 bases). Germline CDR1 reads MNHNS; CDR2 reads SASEGT. The CDR3 consists of 15 residues. V lost 7 bases to trimming and J lost 1 base, with 14 bases between them. CDR3 DNA sequence: TGTGCCAGCACTCGGGACTTCCTATCCTACAATGAGCAGTTCTTC. Translating gives CASTRDFLSYNEQFF.

The CDR3 here is CASSTYTGTGYGYTF. The CDR3 nucleotides are TGTGCCAGCAGCACATATACCGGGACCGGGTATGGCTACACCTTC. J is TRBJ1-2 and V is TRBV7-2, with D perhaps TRBD1 (5 bases). V gave up 5 bases and J gave up 5 bases, with 18 bases separating them. Germline values: CDR1 SGHTA, CDR2 FQGNSA. This CDR3 is built from 15 residues.

V gene TRBV6-5 combines with J gene TRBJ1-3; D not certain. The CDR3 has 13 residues. The V and J ends lost 7 bases and 3 bases respectively, with 10 bases between them. CDR1 is MNHEY and CDR2 is SVGAGI in the germline V gene. CDR3 sequence (DNA): TGTGCCAGCACGGGGAGTGGTGGAAACACCATATATTTT. Encoded protein: CASTGSGGNTIYF.

V and J are TRBV28 and TRBJ1-3, with 8 bases lining up with TRBD1. Germline assignment: CDR1 MDHEN and CDR2 SYDVKM. The CDR3 totals 15 residues. J gave up 3 bases and V 5 bases, and 6 bases lay outside the gene matches. In DNA, the CDR3 is TGTGCCAGCAGTGCGGACAGGGAATATGGAAACACCATATATTTT. Its translation is CASSADREYGNTIYF.

A word on this clone: The sample has other DNA sequences that encode this CDR3 too. The chain is built from TRBV7-9 and TRBJ2-7, with 10 bases fitting TRBD1. Germline V lookup: CDR1 SEHNR, CDR2 FQNEAQ (reference sequence). The CDR3 is made up of 14 amino acids. The J segment lost 3 bases and the V segment lost 5 bases, leaving 4 bases of the junction unmatched. CDR3 amino acids: CASSPGQGFYEQYF. In nucleotides, the CDR3 is TGTGCCAGCAGCCCGGGACAGGGGTTCTACGAGCAGTACTTC.

In this sample, this clone turned up once. In nucleotides, the CDR3 is TGTGCCAGCATGATCGTGGGGCCCTCTGGAAACACCATATATTTT. Its translation: CASMIVGPSGNTIYF. The J gene is TRBJ1-3, the V gene TRBV27, with TRBD1 as a possible D gene (5 bases). Germline CDR1 MNHEY, CDR2 SMNVEV (reference sequence). Trimming left V 7 bases short and J 0 bases short, with 13 bases between. This CDR3 spans 15 amino acids.

As DNA, the CDR3 is TGTGCCACCAGTCTGGGGACGATCAAAAGCCTCAGCTCCTACGAGCAGTACTTC. Its protein product is CATSLGTIKSLSSYEQYF. The rearrangement links TRBV15 to TRBJ2-7; either TRBD1 or TRBD2 may fit D (5 bases each). Trimming pared 6 bases from V and 0 bases from J, leaving 24 bases between. The CDR3 sequence is 18 residues long. Germline CDR1 LNHNV, CDR2 YYDKDF (reference sequence).